This T cell receptor (beta chain) appears in the sequencing data of a study of CD8+CD57+ T cells in acquired aplastic anemia. Study-wide background: When averaged, DNA from sorted CD4+ and CD8+ cells came to approximately 3 ug. Study-wide findings and caveats: Patient and control CD8+ Simpson's diversity was not significantly different. There were fewer than 35 CD8+ CDR3 sequences that occurred in both patients and controls.

Both TCR beta VDJ combination and CDR3 sequence profiling were carried out. Genomic DNA was the template for this profiling. TCRdb recomputed calls from the reads with MiXCR, one row per CDR3 protein. The sample has about 160,000 distinct CDR3 sequences; less than 50% are singletons. Germline V gene lookup returns CDR1 SGHTA and CDR2 FQGTGA. This CDR3 region has 15 residues. V dropped 5 bases and J dropped 6 bases, with 17 bases sitting between them. Comment on this clonotype: Its antigen is unknown.

Selection for sequencing was limited to patients who had shown CD8+CD57+ cell expansion by flow cytometry. Every one of the patients had aplastic anemia (severe, acquired). The sequencing input was sorted CD4+, CD8+, or CD8+CD57+ T cells (not recorded which) from PBMCs. The V call is TRBV7-3, the J call TRBJ2-1; tentatively, D is TRBD2 (5 bases). The receptor was isolated from a human donor with aplastic anemia. CDR3 bases: TGTGCCAGCAGCCTCACGGTCGGGGTCCGCAATGAGCAGTTCTTC. Translation: CASSLTVGVRNEQFF.